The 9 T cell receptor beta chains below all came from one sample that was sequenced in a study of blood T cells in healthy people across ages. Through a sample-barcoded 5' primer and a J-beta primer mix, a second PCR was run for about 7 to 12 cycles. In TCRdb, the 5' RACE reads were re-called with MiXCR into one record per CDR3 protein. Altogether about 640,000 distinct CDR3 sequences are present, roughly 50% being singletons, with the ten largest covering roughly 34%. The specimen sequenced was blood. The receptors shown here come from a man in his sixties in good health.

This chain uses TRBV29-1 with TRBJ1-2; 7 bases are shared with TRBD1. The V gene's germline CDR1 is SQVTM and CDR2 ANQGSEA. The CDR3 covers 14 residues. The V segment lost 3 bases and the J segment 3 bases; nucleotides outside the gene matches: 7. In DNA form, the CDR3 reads TGCAGCGTTGAGTTTCAGGGGGTTTACTATGGCTACACCTTC. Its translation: CSVEFQGVYYGYTF.

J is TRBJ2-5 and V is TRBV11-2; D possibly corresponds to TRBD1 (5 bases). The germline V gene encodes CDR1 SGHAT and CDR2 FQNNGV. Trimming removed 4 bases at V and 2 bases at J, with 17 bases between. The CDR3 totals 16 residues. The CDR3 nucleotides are TGTGCCAGCAGCTCCACTCATTTTTGGACACAAGAGACCCAGTACTTC. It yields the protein CASSSTHFWTQETQYF. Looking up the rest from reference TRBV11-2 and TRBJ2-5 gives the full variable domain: EAGVAQSPRYKIIEKRQSVAFWCNPISGHATLYWYQQILGQGPKLLIQFQNNGVVDDSQLPKDRFSAERLKGVDSTLKIQPAKLEDSAVYLCASSSTHFWTQETQYFGPGTRLLVL.

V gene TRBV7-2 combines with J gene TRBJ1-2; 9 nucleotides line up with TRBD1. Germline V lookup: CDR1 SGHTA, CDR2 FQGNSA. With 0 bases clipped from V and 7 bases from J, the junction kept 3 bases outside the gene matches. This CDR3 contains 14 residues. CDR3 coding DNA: TGTGCCAGCAGCTTAGCGTCGACAGGGGGTGGCTACACCTTC. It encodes CASSLASTGGGYTF.

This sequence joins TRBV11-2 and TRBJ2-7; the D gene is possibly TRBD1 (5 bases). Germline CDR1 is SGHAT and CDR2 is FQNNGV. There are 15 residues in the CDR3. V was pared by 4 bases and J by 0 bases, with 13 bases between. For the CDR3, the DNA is TGTGCCAGCAGCTACCTACAGGCCAGCTCCTACGAGCAGTACTTC. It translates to CASSYLQASSYEQYF.

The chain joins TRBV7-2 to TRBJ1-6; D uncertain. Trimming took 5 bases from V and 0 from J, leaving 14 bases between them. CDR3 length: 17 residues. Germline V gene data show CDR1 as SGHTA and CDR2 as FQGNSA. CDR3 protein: CASSPGRLSSYNSPLHF. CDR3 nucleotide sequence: TGTGCCAGCAGCCCCGGGAGGCTAAGCTCCTATAATTCACCCCTCCACTTT.

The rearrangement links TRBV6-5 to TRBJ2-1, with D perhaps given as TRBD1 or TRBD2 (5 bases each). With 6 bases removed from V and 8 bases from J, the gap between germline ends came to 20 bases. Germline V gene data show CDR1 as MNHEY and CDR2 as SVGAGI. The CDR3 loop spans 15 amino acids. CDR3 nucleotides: TGTGCCAGCAGCCGGGTTTCTTGGGGACGCGATGAGCAGTTCTTC. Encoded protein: CASSRVSWGRDEQFF.

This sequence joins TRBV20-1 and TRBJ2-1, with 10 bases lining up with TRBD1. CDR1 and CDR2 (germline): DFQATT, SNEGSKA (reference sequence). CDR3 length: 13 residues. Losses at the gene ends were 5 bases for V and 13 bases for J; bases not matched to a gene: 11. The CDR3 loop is CSAHGTGEETQFF. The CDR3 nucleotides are TGCAGTGCTCACGGGACAGGGGAAGAGACCCAGTTCTTC.

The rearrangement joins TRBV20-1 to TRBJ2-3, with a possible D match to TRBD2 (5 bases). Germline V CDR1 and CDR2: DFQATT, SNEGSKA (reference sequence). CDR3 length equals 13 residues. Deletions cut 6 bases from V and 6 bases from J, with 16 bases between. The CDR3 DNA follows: TGCAGTGCGCGGGCCCCGTCACGGGATACGCAGTATTTT. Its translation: CSARAPSRDTQYF.

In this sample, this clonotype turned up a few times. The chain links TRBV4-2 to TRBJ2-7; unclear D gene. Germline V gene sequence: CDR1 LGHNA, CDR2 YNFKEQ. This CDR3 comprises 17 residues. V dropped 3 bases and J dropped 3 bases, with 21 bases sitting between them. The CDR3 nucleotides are TGTGCCAGCAGCCAGGTAACCGGGCCCCAAGAGATCTACGAGCAGTACTTC. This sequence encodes CASSQVTGPQEIYEQYF.